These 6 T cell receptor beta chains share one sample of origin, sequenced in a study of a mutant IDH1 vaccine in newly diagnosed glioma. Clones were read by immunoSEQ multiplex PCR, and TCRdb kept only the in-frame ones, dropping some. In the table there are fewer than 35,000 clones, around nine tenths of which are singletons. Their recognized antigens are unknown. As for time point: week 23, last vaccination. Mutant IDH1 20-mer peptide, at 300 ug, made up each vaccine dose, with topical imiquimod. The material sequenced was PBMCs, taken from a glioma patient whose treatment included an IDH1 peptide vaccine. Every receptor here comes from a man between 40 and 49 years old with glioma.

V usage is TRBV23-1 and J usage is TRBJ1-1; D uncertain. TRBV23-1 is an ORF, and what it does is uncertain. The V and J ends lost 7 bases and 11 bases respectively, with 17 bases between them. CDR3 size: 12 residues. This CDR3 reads CASIKSRDGAFF. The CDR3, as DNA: TGCGCCAGCATCAAATCTAGGGATGGGGCTTTCTTT.

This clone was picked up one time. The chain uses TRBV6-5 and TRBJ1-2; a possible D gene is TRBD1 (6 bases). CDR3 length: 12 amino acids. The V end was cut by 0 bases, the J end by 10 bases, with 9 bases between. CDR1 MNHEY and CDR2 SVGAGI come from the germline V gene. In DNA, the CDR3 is TGTGCCAGCAGTTACTCCTGGGGGGCCTACACCTTC. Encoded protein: CASSYSWGAYTF.

The CDR3 loop is CASERGSTDTQYF. CDR3 DNA sequence: TGTGCCAGCGAGCGGGGAAGCACAGATACGCAGTATTTT. This sequence joins TRBV7-9 and TRBJ2-3; 7 nucleotides agree with TRBD2. The CDR3 contains 13 residues. The germline gives CDR1 SEHNR, CDR2 FQNEAQ (reference sequence). J was trimmed by 0 bases and V by 8 bases; bases with no gene match: 2.

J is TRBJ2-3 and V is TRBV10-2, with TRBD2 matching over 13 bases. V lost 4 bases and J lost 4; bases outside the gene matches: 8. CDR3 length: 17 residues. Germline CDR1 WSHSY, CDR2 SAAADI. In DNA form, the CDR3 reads TGCGCCAGCAGTGGGTCCGAACTAGCGGGGGGGCCAGATACGCAGTATTTT. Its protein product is CASSGSELAGGPDTQYF.

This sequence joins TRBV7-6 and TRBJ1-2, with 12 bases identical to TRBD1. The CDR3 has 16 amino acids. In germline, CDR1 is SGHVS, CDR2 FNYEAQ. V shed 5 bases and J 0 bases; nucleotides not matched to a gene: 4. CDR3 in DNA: TGTGCCAGCAGCCCCGGGACAGGGGGCTCTAACTATGGCTACACCTTC. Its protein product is CASSPGTGGSNYGYTF. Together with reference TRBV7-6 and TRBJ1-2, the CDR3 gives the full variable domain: GAGVSQSPRYKVTKRGQDVALRCDPISGHVSLYWYRQALGQGPEFLTYFNYEAQQDKSGLPNDRFSAERPEGSISTLTIQRTEQRDSAMYRCASSPGTGGSNYGYTFGSGTRLTVV.

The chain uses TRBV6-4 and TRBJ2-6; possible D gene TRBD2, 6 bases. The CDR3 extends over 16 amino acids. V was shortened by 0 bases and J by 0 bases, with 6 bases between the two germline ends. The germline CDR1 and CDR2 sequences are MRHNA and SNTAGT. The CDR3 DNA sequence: TGTGCCAGCAGTGACTCTAGCGGCTCTGGGGCCAACGTCCTGACTTTC. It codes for CASSDSSGSGANVLTF.